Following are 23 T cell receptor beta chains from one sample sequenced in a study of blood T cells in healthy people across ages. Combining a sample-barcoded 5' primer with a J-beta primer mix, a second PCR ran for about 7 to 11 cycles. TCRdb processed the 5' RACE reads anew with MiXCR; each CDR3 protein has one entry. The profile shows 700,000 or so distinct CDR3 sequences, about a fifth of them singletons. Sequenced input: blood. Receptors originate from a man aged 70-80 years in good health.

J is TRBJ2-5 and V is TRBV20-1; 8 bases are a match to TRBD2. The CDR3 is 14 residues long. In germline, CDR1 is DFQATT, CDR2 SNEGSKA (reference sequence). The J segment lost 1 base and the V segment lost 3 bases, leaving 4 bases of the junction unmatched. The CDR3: CSASPLAGQETQYF. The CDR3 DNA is TGCAGTGCTAGTCCTCTAGCGGGCCAAGAGACCCAGTACTTC.

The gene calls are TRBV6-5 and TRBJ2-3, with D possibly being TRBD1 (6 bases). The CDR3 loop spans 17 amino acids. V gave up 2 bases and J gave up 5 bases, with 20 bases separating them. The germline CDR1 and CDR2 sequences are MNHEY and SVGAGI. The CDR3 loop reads CASSYVGATGFGDTQYF. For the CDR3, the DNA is TGTGCCAGCAGTTACGTAGGGGCCACAGGGTTCGGAGATACGCAGTATTTT.

CDR3 bases: TGTGCCAGCAGCCATACGATGGGACAGGGTAGGAATGAGCAGTTCTTC. Protein sequence: CASSHTMGQGRNEQFF. The V and J genes are TRBV3-1 and TRBJ2-1, with 9 bases that match TRBD1. The germline gives CDR1 LGHDT, CDR2 YNNKEL (reference sequence). This CDR3 spans 16 amino acids. The V gene end was trimmed by 3 bases and the J gene end by 7 bases; junction bases not matched to a gene: 10.

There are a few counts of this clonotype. In DNA form, the CDR3 reads TGTGCCAGCAGCAGGGGACAGGGGGCTATGAACACTGAAGCTTTCTTT. It yields the protein CASSRGQGAMNTEAFF. V and J are TRBV3-1 and TRBJ1-1, with 12 bases aligning to TRBD1. Germline CDR1 LGHDT, CDR2 YNNKEL (reference sequence). Trimming took 5 bases from V and 0 from J; bases not matched to a gene: 4. CDR3 length equals 16 residues.

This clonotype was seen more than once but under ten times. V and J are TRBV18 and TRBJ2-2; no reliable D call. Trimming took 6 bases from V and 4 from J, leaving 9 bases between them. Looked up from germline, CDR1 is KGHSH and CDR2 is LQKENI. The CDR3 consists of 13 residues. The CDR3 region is CASSFGLTGELFF. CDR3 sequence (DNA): TGTGCCAGCTCGTTCGGGCTCACCGGGGAGCTGTTTTTT.

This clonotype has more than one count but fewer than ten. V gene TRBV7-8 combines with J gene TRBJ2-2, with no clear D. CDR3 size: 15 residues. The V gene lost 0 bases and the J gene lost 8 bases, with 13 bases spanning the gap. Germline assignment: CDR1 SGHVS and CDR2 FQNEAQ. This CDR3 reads CASSLASRTAGELFF. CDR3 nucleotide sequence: TGTGCCAGCAGCTTAGCGTCCCGTACCGCAGGGGAGCTGTTTTTT.

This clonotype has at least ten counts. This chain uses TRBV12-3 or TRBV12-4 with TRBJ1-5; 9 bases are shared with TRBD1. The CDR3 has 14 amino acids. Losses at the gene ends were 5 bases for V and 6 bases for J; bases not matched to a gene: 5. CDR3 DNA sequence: TGTGCCAGCAGTGGACAGGGGCGAATTCAGCCCCAGCATTTT. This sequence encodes CASSGQGRIQPQHF.

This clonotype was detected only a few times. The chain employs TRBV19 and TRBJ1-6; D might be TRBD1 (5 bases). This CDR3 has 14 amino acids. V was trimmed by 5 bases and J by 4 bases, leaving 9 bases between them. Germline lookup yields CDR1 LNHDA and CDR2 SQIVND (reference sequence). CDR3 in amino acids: CASSATEYNSPLHF. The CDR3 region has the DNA TGTGCCAGTAGTGCGACAGAATATAATTCACCCCTCCACTTT.

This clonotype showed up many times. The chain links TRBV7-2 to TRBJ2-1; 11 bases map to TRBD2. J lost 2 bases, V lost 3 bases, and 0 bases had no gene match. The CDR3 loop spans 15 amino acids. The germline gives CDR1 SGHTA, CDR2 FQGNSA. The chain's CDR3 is CASSLTSGTYNEQFF. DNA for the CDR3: TGTGCCAGCAGCTTGACTAGCGGGACCTACAATGAGCAGTTCTTC.

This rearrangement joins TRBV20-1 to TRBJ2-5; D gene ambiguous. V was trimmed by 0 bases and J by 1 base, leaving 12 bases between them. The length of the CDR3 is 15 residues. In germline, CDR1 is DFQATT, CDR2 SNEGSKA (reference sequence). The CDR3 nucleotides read TGCAGTGCTAGAGATTACAGAGTACCCCAAGAGACCCAGTACTTC. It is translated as CSARDYRVPQETQYF.

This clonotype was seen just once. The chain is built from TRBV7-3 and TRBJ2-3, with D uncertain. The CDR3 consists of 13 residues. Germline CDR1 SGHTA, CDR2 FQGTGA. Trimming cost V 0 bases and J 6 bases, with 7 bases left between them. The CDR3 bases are TGTGCCAGCAGCTTAACGTTTGGGGATACGCAGTATTTT. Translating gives CASSLTFGDTQYF.

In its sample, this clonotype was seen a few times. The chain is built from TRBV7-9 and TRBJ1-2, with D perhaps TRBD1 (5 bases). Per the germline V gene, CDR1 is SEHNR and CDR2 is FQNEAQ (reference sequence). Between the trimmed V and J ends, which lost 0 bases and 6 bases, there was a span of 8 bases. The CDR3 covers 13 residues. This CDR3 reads CASSLATGDGYTF. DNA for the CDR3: TGTGCCAGCAGCTTAGCAACAGGAGATGGCTACACCTTC. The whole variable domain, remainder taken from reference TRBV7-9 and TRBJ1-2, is DTGVSQNPRHKITKRGQNVTFRCDPISEHNRLYWYRQTLGQGPEFLTYFQNEAQLEKSRLLSDRFSAERPKGSFSTLEIQRTEQGDSAMYLCASSLATGDGYTFGSGTRLTVV.

The CDR3 DNA follows: TGTGCCAGCAGTCGAAGCGGGGGTTCCAGGGGGACAGATACGCAGTATTTT. This translates into CASSRSGGSRGTDTQYF. The rearrangement joins TRBV25-1 to TRBJ2-3; D may be TRBD2 (8 bases). CDR3 size: 17 residues. In germline, CDR1 is MGHDK, CDR2 SYGVNS. Deletions cut 5 bases from V and 3 bases from J, with 21 bases between.

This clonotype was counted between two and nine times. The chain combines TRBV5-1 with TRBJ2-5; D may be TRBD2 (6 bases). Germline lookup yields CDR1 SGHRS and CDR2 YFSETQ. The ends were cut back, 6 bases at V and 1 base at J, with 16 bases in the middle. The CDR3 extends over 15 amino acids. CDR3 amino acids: CASIPGGGLQETQYF. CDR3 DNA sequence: TGCGCCAGCATCCCGGGTGGGGGACTCCAAGAGACCCAGTACTTC.

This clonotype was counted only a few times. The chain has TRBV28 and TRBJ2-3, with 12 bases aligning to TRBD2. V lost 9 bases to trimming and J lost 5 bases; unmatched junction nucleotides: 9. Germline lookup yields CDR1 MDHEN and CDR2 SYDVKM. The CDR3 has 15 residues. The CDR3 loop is CASSSSGGAKDTQYF. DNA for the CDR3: TGTGCCAGTTCGTCTAGCGGGGGGGCGAAAGATACGCAGTATTTT.

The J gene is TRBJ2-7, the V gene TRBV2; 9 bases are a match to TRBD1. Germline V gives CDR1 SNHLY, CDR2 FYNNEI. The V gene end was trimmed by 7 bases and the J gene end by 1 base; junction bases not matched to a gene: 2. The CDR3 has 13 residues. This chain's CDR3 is CASMGTGSYEQYF. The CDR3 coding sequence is TGTGCCAGCATGGGGACAGGGTCCTACGAGCAGTACTTC.

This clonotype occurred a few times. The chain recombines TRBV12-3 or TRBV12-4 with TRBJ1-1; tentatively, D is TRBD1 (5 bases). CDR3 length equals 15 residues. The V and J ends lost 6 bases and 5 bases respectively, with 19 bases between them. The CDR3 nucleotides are TGTGCCAGCAGCCCGCTACAGGCTAGAGGGACTGAAGCTTTCTTT. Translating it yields CASSPLQARGTEAFF.

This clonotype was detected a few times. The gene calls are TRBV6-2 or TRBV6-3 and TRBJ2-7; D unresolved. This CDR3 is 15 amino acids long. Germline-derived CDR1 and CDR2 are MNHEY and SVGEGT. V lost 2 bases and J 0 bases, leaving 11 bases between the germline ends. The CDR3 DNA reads TGTGCCAGCAGTTACCGAGGACGGAGCTCCTACGAGCAGTACGTC. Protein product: CASSYRGRSSYEQYV.

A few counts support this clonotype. CDR3 in DNA: TGTGCCATCAGTGAGTGGCAGCCTTACGGGGCCCTCCACTTT. This gives the protein CAISEWQPYGALHF. The chain carries TRBV10-3 and TRBJ1-6; D gene unclear. With 1 base removed from V and 14 bases from J, the gap between germline ends came to 15 bases. There are 14 residues in the CDR3. The V gene's germline CDR1 is ENHRY and CDR2 SYGVKD.

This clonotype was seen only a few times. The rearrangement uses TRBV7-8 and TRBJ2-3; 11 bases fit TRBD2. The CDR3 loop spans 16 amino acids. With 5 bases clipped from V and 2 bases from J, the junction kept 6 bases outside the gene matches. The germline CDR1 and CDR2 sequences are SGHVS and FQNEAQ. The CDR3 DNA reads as TGTGCCAGCAGCAGACGGACTAGCGGGCCCACAGATACGCAGTATTTT. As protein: CASSRRTSGPTDTQYF.

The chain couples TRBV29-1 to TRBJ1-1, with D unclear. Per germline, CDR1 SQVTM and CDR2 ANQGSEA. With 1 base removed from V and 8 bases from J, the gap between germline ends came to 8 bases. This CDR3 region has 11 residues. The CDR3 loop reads CSVEGLGEAFF. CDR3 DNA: TGCAGCGTTGAAGGATTGGGGGAAGCTTTCTTT.

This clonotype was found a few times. DNA for the CDR3: TGCGCCAGCAGCCAAGATCCACAGGGAGGTCAGCCCCAGCATTTT. Protein product: CASSQDPQGGQPQHF. The rearrangement joins TRBV4-1 to TRBJ1-5; the D gene is possibly TRBD1 (6 bases). The CDR3 consists of 15 residues. Germline V gene data show CDR1 as MGHRA and CDR2 as YSYEKL. V lost 0 bases, J lost 6 bases, and 12 bases lay in between.

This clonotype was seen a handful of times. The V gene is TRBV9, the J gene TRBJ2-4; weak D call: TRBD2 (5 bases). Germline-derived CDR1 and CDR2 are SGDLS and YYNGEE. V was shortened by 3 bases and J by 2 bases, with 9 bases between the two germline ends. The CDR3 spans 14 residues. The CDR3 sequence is CASSETGSKNIQYF. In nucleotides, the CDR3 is TGTGCCAGCAGCGAGACGGGGTCCAAAAACATTCAGTACTTC. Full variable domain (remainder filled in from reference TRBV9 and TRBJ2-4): DSGVTQTPKHLITATGQRVTLRCSPRSGDLSVYWYQQSLDQGLQFLIQYYNGEERAKGNILERFSAQQFPDLHSELNLSSLELGDSALYFCASSETGSKNIQYFGAGTRLSVL.